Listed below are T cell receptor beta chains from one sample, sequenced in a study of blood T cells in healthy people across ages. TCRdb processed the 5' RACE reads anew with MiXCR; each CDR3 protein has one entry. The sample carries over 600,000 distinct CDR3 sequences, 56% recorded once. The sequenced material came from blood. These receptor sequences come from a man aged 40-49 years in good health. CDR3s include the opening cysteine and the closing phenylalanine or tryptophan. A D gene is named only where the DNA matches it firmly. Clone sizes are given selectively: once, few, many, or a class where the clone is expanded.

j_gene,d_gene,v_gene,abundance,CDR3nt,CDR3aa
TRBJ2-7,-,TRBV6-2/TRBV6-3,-,TGTGCCAGCAGCCCCGAGGGGTTCTCCTACGAGCAGTACTTC,CASSPEGFSYEQYF
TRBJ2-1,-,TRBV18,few,TGTGCCAGCACCGAATACAATGAGCAGTTCTTC,CASTEYNEQFF
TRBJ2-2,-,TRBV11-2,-,TGTGCCAGCAGCTTACTCGCGACCGGGGAGCTGTTTTTT,CASSLLATGELFF
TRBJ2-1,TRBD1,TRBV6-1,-,TGTGCCAGCAGGTCAGGGGGAACCTACAATGAGCAGTTCTTC,CASRSGGTYNEQFF
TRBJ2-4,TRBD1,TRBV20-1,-,TGCAGTGCTAGAGTCCGGGACAGGGGACAGTACTTC,CSARVRDRGQYF
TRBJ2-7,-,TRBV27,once,TGTGCCAGCGGGGAGCTTACCTACAATGAGCAGTACTTC,CASGELTYNEQYF
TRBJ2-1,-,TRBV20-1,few,TGCAGTGCCTGCAGGGACTTAAGCTCCTACAATGAGCAGTTCTTC,CSACRDLSSYNEQFF
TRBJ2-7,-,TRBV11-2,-,TGTGCCAGCAGCCTACAGCCCCTGGGTAGCTACGAGCAGTACTTC,CASSLQPLGSYEQYF
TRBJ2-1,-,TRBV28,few,TGTGCCAGCAGTTTGAACCGCAATGAGCAGTTCTTC,CASSLNRNEQFF
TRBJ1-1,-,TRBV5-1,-,TGCGCCAGCAGCTTGGTCCAGGGGAGATTTACTGAAGCTTTCTTT,CASSLVQGRFTEAFF
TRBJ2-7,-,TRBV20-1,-,TGCAGTGCTACCCGGACAGCCAGCTCCTACGAGCAGTACTTC,CSATRTASSYEQYF
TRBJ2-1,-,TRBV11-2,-,TGTGCCAGCAGCTTAGCGTCCACAGGGCTCTCCTACAATGAGCAGTTCTTC,CASSLASTGLSYNEQFF
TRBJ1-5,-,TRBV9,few,TGTGCCAGCAGCGCCCGGGACGAGGATCAGCCCCAGCATTTT,CASSARDEDQPQHF
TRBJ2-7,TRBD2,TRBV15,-,TGTGCCACCAGCCACACTCTCTTGCGGGAGAAGGGTAGGCAGTACTTC,CATSHTLLREKGRQYF